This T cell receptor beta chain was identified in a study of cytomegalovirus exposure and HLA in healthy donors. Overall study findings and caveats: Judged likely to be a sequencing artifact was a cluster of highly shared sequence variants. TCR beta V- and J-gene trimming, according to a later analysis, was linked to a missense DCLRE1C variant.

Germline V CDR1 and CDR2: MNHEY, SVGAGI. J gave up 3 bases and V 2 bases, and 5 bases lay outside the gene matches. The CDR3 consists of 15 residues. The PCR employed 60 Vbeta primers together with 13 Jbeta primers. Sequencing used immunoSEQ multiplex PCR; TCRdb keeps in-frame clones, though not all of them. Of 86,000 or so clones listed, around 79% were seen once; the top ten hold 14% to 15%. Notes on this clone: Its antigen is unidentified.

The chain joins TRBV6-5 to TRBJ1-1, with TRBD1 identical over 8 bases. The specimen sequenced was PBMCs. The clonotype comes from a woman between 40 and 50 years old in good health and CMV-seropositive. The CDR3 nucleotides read TGTGCCAGCAGTTACCCAGGGGGCTTTTACACTGAAGCTTTCTTT. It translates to CASSYPGGFYTEAFF.